This T cell receptor beta chain was obtained from a study of blood T cell repertoires in COVID-19. Study-wide context: Samples of COVID-19 (acute and convalescent) were obtained from the United States, Italy and Spain.

CDR1 is MDHEN and CDR2 is SYDVKM in the germline V gene. This CDR3 has 14 amino acids. Trimming cost V 4 bases and J 7 bases; bases outside gene matches: 8. This clone occurred once. Clones were sequenced by immunoSEQ multiplex PCR, and TCRdb holds only the in-frame ones, with some missing. The sample records some 120,000 clones, roughly 81% being singletons. The sequenced sample consisted of peripheral blood. The sequence was collected from a middle-aged man with acute or convalescent COVID-19. V gene TRBV28 combines with J gene TRBJ1-2, with 8 bases identical to TRBD1. The CDR3, as DNA: TGTGCCAGCAGTTATGTAACAGGGGGAGGTGGCTACACCTTC. Residues: CASSYVTGGGGYTF.